These T cell receptor beta chains were read from a single sample in a study of molecular identifiers for immune sequencing clone quantification. TCRdb processed the PCR reads anew with MiXCR; each CDR3 protein has one entry. The data show roughly 630,000 distinct CDR3 sequences, with around 25% seen just once and about 0.84% held by the top ten. The material sequenced was naive CD8+ T cells from blood, with Jurkat cell RNA spiked in. The receptor source for this set is a human donor in good health. Some libraries in this study had Jurkat cell RNA spiked in. Both conserved end residues are part of each CDR3. The D gene is left open where the match is weak. Clone sizes are given selectively: once, few, many, or a class where the clone is expanded.

few	TRBV10-3	TRBJ2-5	TRBD2	TGTGCCATCAGTGTAACGGGGGGAGAAGAGACCCAGTACTTC	CAISVTGGEETQYF
NA	TRBV12-3/TRBV12-4	TRBJ2-2	NA	TGTGCCAGTAAAGTCCGGGAGCTGTTTTTT	CASKVRELFF
many	TRBV7-9	TRBJ2-6	NA	TGTGCCAGCAGCTCTACGACAGGATACTCTGGGGCCAACGTCCTGACTTTC	CASSSTTGYSGANVLTF
few	TRBV27	TRBJ2-3	NA	TGTGCCAGCAGTTTTTTGGGGGGAAGGGGCTTAGGATCGCAGTATTTT	CASSFLGGRGLGSQYF
NA	TRBV27	TRBJ2-3	NA	TGTGCCAGCAGTTTCCTGGGACCAGATACGCAGTATTTT	CASSFLGPDTQYF
many	TRBV28	TRBJ2-7	NA	TGTGCCAGCAGTTTCCCAGGGGGGGGCGAGCAGTACTTC	CASSFPGGGEQYF
few	TRBV4-3	TRBJ1-6	NA	TGCGCCAGCAGGGCGGGGGGTAGCTCCTATAATTCACCCCTCCACTTT	CASRAGGSSYNSPLHF
few	TRBV12-3/TRBV12-4	TRBJ2-7	NA	TGTGCCAGCAGTTTCGGAAAGGTACCTGGCTCCTACGAGCAGTACTTC	CASSFGKVPGSYEQYF
NA	TRBV29-1	TRBJ1-1	TRBD1	TGCAGCGTTGAAGTGACAGGGGACCCTGCCGCTTTCTTT	CSVEVTGDPAAFF
many	TRBV6-6	TRBJ2-7	NA	TGTGCCAGCAGTACAGAACAGGGCCACGAGCAGTACTTC	CASSTEQGHEQYF
once	TRBV6-5	TRBJ1-1	NA	TGTGCCAGCAGTGACCCAAGGACGGTAAACACTGAAGCTTCCTTT	CASSDPRTVNTEASF
NA	TRBV5-1	TRBJ2-7	TRBD2	TGCGCCAGCAGCTTGGCGGGAGGCTACGGGCAGTACTTC	CASSLAGGYGQYF
few	TRBV4-1	TRBJ2-5	TRBD2	TGCGCCAGCAAAATCGGGACTAGCGGGAGTGAGACCCAGTACTTC	CASKIGTSGSETQYF
many	TRBV24-1	TRBJ2-3	NA	TGTGCCACCAGTGACTACCCTGGGACTAGCACAGATACGCAGTATTTT	CATSDYPGTSTDTQYF
few	TRBV6-1	TRBJ1-5	NA	TGTGCCAGCAGCCCTCCGGACAGTTATCAGCCCCAGCATTTT	CASSPPDSYQPQHF
many	TRBV7-9	TRBJ2-3	NA	TGTGCCAGCAGCCTCCCCTGGGGGACGGACACAGATACGCAGTATTTT	CASSLPWGTDTDTQYF
many	TRBV28	TRBJ1-1	TRBD1	TGTGCCACCGAACAGGGGGTCCGAGCTTTCTTT	CATEQGVRAFF
NA	TRBV12-3/TRBV12-4	TRBJ1-4	NA	TGTGCCATCAGTTCAGCAGATGAAAAACTGTTTTTT	CAISSADEKLFF
NA	TRBV6-5	TRBJ2-1	TRBD1	TGTGCCAGCAGTTACCTCGGGACAGGGGTTAGCGCACCTCCACGCAATGAGCAGTTCTTC	CASSYLGTGVSAPPRNEQFF
NA	TRBV9	TRBJ1-2	NA	TGTGCCAGCAGCCCCATCCCAGGGGCTAGCTATGGCTACACCTTC	CASSPIPGASYGYTF
many	TRBV7-2	TRBJ2-7	TRBD1	TGTGCCAGCAGCTCGGGTATCAGGACAGGGCTTTCCTACGAGCAGTACTTC	CASSSGIRTGLSYEQYF
NA	TRBV19	TRBJ1-5	NA	TGTGCCAGTAGCATGCGGGATGCGGGCAATCAGCCCCAGCATTTT	CASSMRDAGNQPQHF
NA	TRBV6-2/TRBV6-3	TRBJ1-1	NA	TGTGCCAGCAGCCCGGGACGGAGGAACACTGAAGCTTTCTTT	CASSPGRRNTEAFF
NA	TRBV3-1	TRBJ1-1	NA	TGTGCCAGCAGCCATGTCGGGGGCGGTCCTCGGGACCCTTCTTTCTTT	CASSHVGGGPRDPSFF
NA	TRBV27	TRBJ1-1	TRBD1	TGTGCCAGCAGTCCCACGACAGGGGTGAACACTGAAGCTTTCTTT	CASSPTTGVNTEAFF
few	TRBV4-1	TRBJ1-1	NA	TGCGCCAGCAGCCAAGCCCCGGGACGATTGGACACTGAAGCTTTCTTT	CASSQAPGRLDTEAFF
NA	TRBV6-6	TRBJ2-3	TRBD2	TGTGCCAGCAGCACGATGGGGGGGGGAGGCGGCACAGATACGCAGTATTTT	CASSTMGGGGGTDTQYF
NA	TRBV9	TRBJ2-5	NA	TGTGCCAGCAGCGTAGTGAAGAGGGGAGAGACCCAGTACTTC	CASSVVKRGETQYF
many	TRBV7-9	TRBJ2-3	NA	TGTGCCAGCAGCTTATTCTATTTT	CASSLFYF
many	TRBV2	TRBJ1-1	TRBD1	TGTGCCAGCAGTGATATTTACCGTCAGGGGGCAGGGGCTGAAGCTTTCTTT	CASSDIYRQGAGAEAFF
many	TRBV19	TRBJ2-1	NA	TGTGCCAGTAGTGTCCCCGGGCCTAGCGCCTACAATGAGCAGTTCTTC	CASSVPGPSAYNEQFF
few	TRBV30	TRBJ1-3	NA	TGTGCCTTTACCCTGGACAGCCGCTCTGGAAACACCATATATTTT	CAFTLDSRSGNTIYF
many	TRBV4-1	TRBJ1-5	NA	TGCGCCAGCAGCCAAGGGGTGAATCAGCCCCAGCATTTT	CASSQGVNQPQHF
NA	TRBV7-2	TRBJ2-3	NA	TGTGCCAGCAGCTTAGAAGGGGGGGCAGATACGCGGTTTTTT	CASSLEGGADTRFF
NA	TRBV7-9	TRBJ2-2	NA	TGTGCCAGCAGCTTAGCGCTCTCATCGAGCACCGGGGAGCTGTTTTTT	CASSLALSSSTGELFF
many	TRBV6-6	TRBJ2-1	NA	TGTGCCACCGGTACCGGGGTTGGGGTCAATGAGCAGTTCTTC	CATGTGVGVNEQFF
few	TRBV29-1	TRBJ1-2	NA	TGCAGCGTTCCGGGGGAACCTACTAACTATGGCTACACCTTC	CSVPGEPTNYGYTF
many	TRBV6-2/TRBV6-3	TRBJ2-7	TRBD1	TGTGCCAGCAGCCGCCTGGACAGGGCCTACGAGCAGTACTTC	CASSRLDRAYEQYF
many	TRBV23-1	TRBJ2-3	TRBD1	TGCGCCAGCCACCCGGGACAGGGTTTAGATACGCAGTATTTT	CASHPGQGLDTQYF
NA	TRBV4-1	TRBJ1-1	NA	TGCGCCAGCAGCCCAGTTTCAGTTTTGAACACTGAAGCTTTCTTT	CASSPVSVLNTEAFF
many	TRBV20-1	TRBJ1-6	TRBD1	TGCAGTGCTAGAGACAAGACAGGGTTGAATTCACCCCTCCACTTT	CSARDKTGLNSPLHF
few	TRBV20-1	TRBJ1-1	NA	TGCAGTGCTACAGAGGATAACACTGAAGCTTTCTTT	CSATEDNTEAFF
many	TRBV28	TRBJ2-5	TRBD1	TGTGCCAGCAGTCCGACGACAGGGTGGCTTACAGAGACCCAGTACTTC	CASSPTTGWLTETQYF
many	TRBV20-1	TRBJ2-7	TRBD2	TGCAGTGCTAGAGGCCTGACTAGCGGGAGGGAGCAGTACTTC	CSARGLTSGREQYF
many	TRBV28	TRBJ1-2	NA	TGTGCCAGCAGTTTTCGGGGGCTCTATGGCTACACCTTC	CASSFRGLYGYTF
NA	TRBV19	TRBJ2-7	TRBD2	TGTGCCAGTAGTATCGACGGCAGCGGGAGGGCCTACGAGCAGTACTTC	CASSIDGSGRAYEQYF
NA	TRBV9	TRBJ1-1	NA	TGTGCCAGCAGCCCCGGGACCGGGATCCCTGAAGCTTTCTTT	CASSPGTGIPEAFF
few	TRBV9	TRBJ2-5	NA	TGTGCCAGCAGCCCCCGGGACTTTCAAGAGACCCAGTACTTC	CASSPRDFQETQYF
many	TRBV2	TRBJ1-1	TRBD1	TGTGCCAGCAGTGAATCAGGGGGGTTTAAGGGCACTGAAGCTTTCTTT	CASSESGGFKGTEAFF
NA	TRBV21-1	TRBJ2-7	NA	TGTGCCAAGGGTGGTCCCCACGAGCAGTACTTC	CAKGGPHEQYF
few	TRBV6-5	TRBJ2-1	TRBD2	TGTGCCAGCAGTTACTCTTTAGCGGGAGTTGAGCAGTTCTTC	CASSYSLAGVEQFF
many	TRBV7-8	TRBJ2-1	TRBD1	TGTGCCAGCAGCTTAGCGCCGTTCGGGACAGGGAGCGGCAATGAGCAGTTCTTC	CASSLAPFGTGSGNEQFF
few	TRBV14	TRBJ1-2	TRBD1	TGTGCCAGCAGCCAAGTAGGGGGCAGGGGGAACTATGGCTACACCTTC	CASSQVGGRGNYGYTF
few	TRBV11-3	TRBJ2-5	TRBD2	TGTGCCAGCAGCCCCAGCGGGAGGGGAGAAGAGACCCAGTACTTC	CASSPSGRGEETQYF
many	TRBV28	TRBJ2-4	NA	TGTGCCAGCAGTACGGAGGGGCCCAAAAACATTCAGTACTTC	CASSTEGPKNIQYF